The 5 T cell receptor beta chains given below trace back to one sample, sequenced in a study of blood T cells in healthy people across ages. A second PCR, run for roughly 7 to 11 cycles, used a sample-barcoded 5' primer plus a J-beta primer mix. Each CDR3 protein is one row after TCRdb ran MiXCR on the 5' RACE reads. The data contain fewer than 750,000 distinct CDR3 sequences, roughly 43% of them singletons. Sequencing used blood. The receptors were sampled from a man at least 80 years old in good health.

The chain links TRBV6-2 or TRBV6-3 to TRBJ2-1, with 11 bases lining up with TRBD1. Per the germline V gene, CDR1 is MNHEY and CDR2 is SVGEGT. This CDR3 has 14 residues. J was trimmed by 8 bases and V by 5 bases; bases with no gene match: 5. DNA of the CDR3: TGTGCCAGCAGTCGGACAGGGGGCATTTATGAGCAGTTCTTC. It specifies CASSRTGGIYEQFF.

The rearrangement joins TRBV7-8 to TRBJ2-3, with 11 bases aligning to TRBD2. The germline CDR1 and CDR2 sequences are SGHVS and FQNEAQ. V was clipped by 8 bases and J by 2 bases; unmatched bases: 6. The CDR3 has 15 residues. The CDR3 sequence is CASPPTSGNTDTQYF. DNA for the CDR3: TGTGCCAGCCCCCCGACTAGCGGGAACACAGATACGCAGTATTTT. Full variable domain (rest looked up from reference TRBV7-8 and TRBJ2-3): GAGVSQSPRYKVAKRGQDVALRCDPISGHVSLFWYQQALGQGPEFLTYFQNEAQLDKSGLPSDRFFAERPEGSVSTLKIQRTQQEDSAVYLCASPPTSGNTDTQYFGPGTRLTVL.

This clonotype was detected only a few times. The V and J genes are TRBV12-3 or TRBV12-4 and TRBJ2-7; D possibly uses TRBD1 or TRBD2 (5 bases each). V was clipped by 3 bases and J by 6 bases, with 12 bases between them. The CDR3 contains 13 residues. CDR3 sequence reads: CASSLGTHGEQYF. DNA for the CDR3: TGTGCCAGCAGTTTGGGGACCCACGGCGAGCAGTACTTC.

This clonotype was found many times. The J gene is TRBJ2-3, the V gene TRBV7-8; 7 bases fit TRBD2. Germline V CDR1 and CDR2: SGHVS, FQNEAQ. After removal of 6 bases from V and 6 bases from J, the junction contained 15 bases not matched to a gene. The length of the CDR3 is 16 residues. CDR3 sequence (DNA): TGTGCCAGCAGTCAAGCGGGCGTTTTGCGGGGGGATACGCAGTATTTT. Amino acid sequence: CASSQAGVLRGDTQYF.

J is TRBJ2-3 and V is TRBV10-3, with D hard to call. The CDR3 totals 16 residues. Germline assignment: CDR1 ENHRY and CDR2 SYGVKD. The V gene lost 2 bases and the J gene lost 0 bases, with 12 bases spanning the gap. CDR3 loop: CAISEGHQASTDTQYF. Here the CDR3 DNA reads TGTGCCATCAGTGAGGGGCATCAGGCTAGCACAGATACGCAGTATTTT.